The 24 T cell receptor beta chains below come from one sample, sequenced in a study of blood T cells in healthy people across ages (dated by TCRdb to the mid-2010s). The library relied on 5' RACE. Sequencing instrument: Illumina HiSeq 2500. A second PCR of about 6 to 11 cycles was run with a J-beta primer mix and a sample-barcoded 5' primer. The raw public reads went through TCRdb reprocessing: fastp at Q25, MiXCR clone calling, in-frame beta chains kept. Merged by CDR3 protein, the rows form single entries marked with the most common genes and DNA. Recorded for this sample are approximately 810,000 distinct CDR3 sequences; more than 25% of them occurred a single time. 17% of the sample is held by the ten biggest clonotypes. The sample consisted of blood. These receptors all come from a woman older than 75 in good health.

This clonotype was detected a few times. The CDR3 sequence is CATSADRNSNQPQHF. In DNA, the CDR3 is TGTGCCACCAGTGCCGACAGGAATAGCAATCAGCCCCAGCATTTT. This chain uses TRBV15 with TRBJ1-5; maybe TRBD1 (6 bases). Looked up from germline, CDR1 is LNHNV and CDR2 is YYDKDF (reference sequence). The ends were cut back, 6 bases at V and 0 bases at J, with 12 bases in the middle. The CDR3 length is 15 residues.

V gene TRBV5-1 combines with J gene TRBJ2-2; 7 bases align to TRBD1. Trimming cost V 5 bases and J 6 bases; bases outside gene matches: 10. The CDR3 is 15 residues long. From germline, CDR1 is SGHRS and CDR2 YFSETQ. The CDR3 nucleotides are TGCGCCAGCAGATATTCGACAGGGTCGCCCGGGGAGCTGTTTTTT. As protein: CASRYSTGSPGELFF.

This clonotype was counted at least ten times. The chain carries TRBV18 and TRBJ2-1; maybe TRBD1 (6 bases). The V and J ends lost 3 bases and 2 bases respectively, with 11 bases between them. The germline V gene encodes CDR1 KGHSH and CDR2 LQKENI. The CDR3 runs to 15 residues. DNA of the CDR3: TGTGCCAGCTCACCCCAGGGGCCTACCTACAATGAGCAGTTCTTC. Residues: CASSPQGPTYNEQFF.

This clonotype occurred many times. CDR3 DNA sequence: TGTGCCAGCAGTTTAGTTGCGACCGCCTACGAGCAGTACTTC. Translating it yields CASSLVATAYEQYF. The chain employs TRBV27 and TRBJ2-7; D is unresolved. From germline, CDR1 is MNHEY and CDR2 SMNVEV (reference sequence). This CDR3 is built from 14 residues. V lost 2 bases, J lost 2 bases, and 10 bases lay in between.

The rearrangement links TRBV24-1 to TRBJ2-5; D gene uncertain. The germline gives CDR1 KGHDR, CDR2 SFDVKD. CDR3 length: 14 amino acids. Between the trimmed V and J ends, which lost 1 base and 0 bases, there was a span of 5 bases. This CDR3 is CATSDLADQETQYF. The CDR3 DNA reads TGTGCCACCAGTGATTTAGCAGACCAAGAGACCCAGTACTTC.

There are many counts of this clonotype. The V call is TRBV7-7, the J call TRBJ2-5; no clear D. CDR1 SSHAT and CDR2 FNYEAQ come from the germline V gene (reference sequence). Trimming cost V 8 bases and J 3 bases, with 10 bases left between them. The CDR3 loop spans 12 amino acids. CDR3 region: CASSPDEETQYF. CDR3 sequence (DNA): TGTGCCAGCTCACCGGACGAAGAGACCCAGTACTTC.

This clonotype was observed many times. DNA for the CDR3: TGCAGTGCTAGGCCCCTGCGGGACGCCTACGAGCAGTACTTC. It translates to CSARPLRDAYEQYF. V is TRBV20-1 and J is TRBJ2-7, with TRBD2 as a possible D gene (6 bases). Trimming shortened V by 3 bases and J by 2 bases, and 14 bases separated the two germline ends. Germline loops: CDR1 DFQATT, CDR2 SNEGSKA (reference sequence). The CDR3 is 14 amino acids.

At least ten counts were recorded for this clonotype. This chain links TRBV3-1 with TRBJ2-5; TRBD2 matches 8 bases. The CDR3 is 16 residues long. CDR1 and CDR2 from the germline V gene are LGHDT and YNNKEL (reference sequence). J was trimmed by 4 bases and V by 4 bases; bases with no gene match: 11. The CDR3 here is CASSLFWGLGGETQYF. The CDR3 region has the DNA TGTGCCAGCAGCCTTTTTTGGGGACTAGGAGGAGAGACCCAGTACTTC.

A few counts support this clonotype. The chain recombines TRBV5-1 with TRBJ2-5; D could derive from TRBD1 or TRBD2 (5 bases each). CDR1 is SGHRS and CDR2 is YFSETQ in the germline V gene. V was shortened by 1 base and J by 4 bases, with 14 bases between the two germline ends. This CDR3 has 15 residues. CDR3 region: CASSLHRPGAETQYF. The CDR3 DNA is TGCGCCAGCAGCTTGCATCGTCCCGGGGCAGAGACCCAGTACTTC. Using reference TRBV5-1 and TRBJ2-5 for the parts outside the CDR3, the full variable domain is KAGVTQTPRYLIKTRGQQVTLSCSPISGHRSVSWYQQTPGQGLQFLFEYFSETQRNKGNFPGRFSGRQFSNSRSEMNVSTLELGDSALYLCASSLHRPGAETQYFGPGTRLLVL.

This clonotype was detected only a few times. A much more abundant neighbour one base away suggests this may be a read error. In DNA form, the CDR3 reads TGTGCCAGCAGCTCACAGGGTAGAGATGGCTACACCTTC. Translation: CASSSQGRDGYTF. The J gene is TRBJ1-2, the V gene TRBV7-2, with D tentatively TRBD1 (6 bases). V was clipped by 4 bases and J by 6 bases, with 12 bases between them. The CDR3 length is 13 residues. The germline V gene has CDR1 SGHTA and CDR2 FQGNSA.

This clonotype was detected many times. The chain combines TRBV20-1 with TRBJ2-3, with TRBD2 identical over 11 bases. CDR1 DFQATT and CDR2 SNEGSKA come from the germline V gene (reference sequence). The CDR3 runs 16 residues. J was trimmed by 4 bases and V by 0 bases; bases with no gene match: 6. CDR3 DNA sequence: TGCAGTGCTAGAGAGGTGGGACTAGCGGATGCAGATACGCAGTATTTT. Its protein is CSAREVGLADADTQYF.

This clonotype came up many times. This chain joins TRBV4-3 and TRBJ2-1; no reliable D call. Trimming stripped 1 base from V and 4 bases from J, with 11 bases between. CDR3 size: 15 residues. From germline, CDR1 is LGHNA and CDR2 YSLEER. The CDR3 spells CASSQAPGSYNEQFF. The CDR3 DNA reads TGCGCCAGCAGCCAAGCCCCCGGGTCTTACAATGAGCAGTTCTTC.

This clonotype has ten or more counts. The rearrangement joins TRBV3-1 to TRBJ2-1; D ambiguous. This CDR3 contains 14 residues. Trimming shortened V by 4 bases and J by 4 bases, and 11 bases separated the two germline ends. The germline CDR1 and CDR2 sequences are LGHDT and YNNKEL (reference sequence). The chain's CDR3 is CASSPPRIYNEQFF. CDR3 nucleotides: TGTGCCAGCAGCCCCCCGCGGATTTACAATGAGCAGTTCTTC.

This rearrangement joins TRBV12-3 or TRBV12-4 to TRBJ2-3; D uncertain. The CDR3 consists of 14 residues. Trimming stripped 6 bases from V and 15 bases from J, with 25 bases between. CDR3 protein: CASRRQVSTDMQYF. The CDR3 DNA sequence: TGTGCCAGCAGAAGACAAGTGAGTACAGATATGCAATATTTT.

This clonotype was picked up one time. V usage is TRBV4-1 and J usage is TRBJ1-5, with 9 positions matching TRBD1. This CDR3 region has 17 residues. Germline V gene lookup returns CDR1 MGHRA and CDR2 YSYEKL. Trimming at V came to 4 bases and at J to 4 bases, leaving 11 bases not matched to a gene. The CDR3 bases are TGCGCCAGCAGCCCCCGGGACAGGGCGCGAAGTAATCAGCCCCAGCATTTT. As protein: CASSPRDRARSNQPQHF.

This clonotype was seen only a few times. This rearrangement joins TRBV7-9 to TRBJ1-2; tentatively, D is TRBD1 (5 bases). Between the trimmed V and J ends, which lost 5 bases and 4 bases, there was a span of 17 bases. This CDR3 spans 15 amino acids. CDR1 is SEHNR, CDR2 FQNEAQ, per germline (reference sequence). CDR3 DNA: TGTGCCAGCAGCCATGGGTTAGGGGAGAGCTATGGCTACACCTTC. It translates to CASSHGLGESYGYTF.

This clonotype was seen at least ten times. This sequence joins TRBV27 and TRBJ2-7; TRBD1 aligns across 10 bases. The length of the CDR3 is 14 residues. CDR1 and CDR2 from the germline V gene are MNHEY and SMNVEV (reference sequence). With V trimmed by 6 bases and J by 4 bases, 6 bases remained unmatched. The CDR3 coding sequence is TGTGCCAGCAGGGCGGGACAGGGGAGTTACGAGCAGTACTTC. Its protein is CASRAGQGSYEQYF.

The rearrangement links TRBV4-3 to TRBJ1-1; D unclear. Germline V lookup: CDR1 LGHNA, CDR2 YSLEER. CDR3 length: 14 amino acids. V lost 0 bases, J lost 4 bases, and 9 bases lay in between. Here the CDR3 reads CASSQDRGGTEAFF. The CDR3 bases are TGCGCCAGCAGCCAAGATCGGGGTGGCACTGAAGCTTTCTTT.

Many counts were recorded for this clonotype. The V and J genes are TRBV6-2 or TRBV6-3 and TRBJ2-5; 10 nucleotides match TRBD2. The CDR3 spans 14 residues. The trim removed 6 bases at V and 7 bases at J, leaving 8 bases unmatched. CDR1 is MNHEY, CDR2 SVGEGT, per germline. The CDR3 here is CASRSFLAGVTQYF. CDR3 DNA: TGTGCCAGCAGATCCTTCCTAGCGGGGGTGACCCAGTACTTC.

This clonotype was recorded at least ten times. The V call is TRBV20-1, the J call TRBJ1-1; D uncertain. This CDR3 is built from 11 residues. Trimming removed 3 bases from V and 0 bases from J, with 2 bases in between. Germline values: CDR1 DFQATT, CDR2 SNEGSKA (reference sequence). The CDR3 sequence is CSARMNTEAFF. As DNA, the CDR3 is TGCAGTGCTAGGATGAACACTGAAGCTTTCTTT.

This sequence joins TRBV20-1 and TRBJ2-7, with a possible D match to TRBD1 (5 bases). The CDR3 runs to 14 residues. Trimming stripped 3 bases from V and 3 bases from J, with 15 bases between. CDR1 is DFQATT, CDR2 SNEGSKA, per germline (reference sequence). CDR3: CSASSLDRHYEQYF. The DNA of the CDR3 is TGCAGTGCTAGCTCACTCGACAGACACTACGAGCAGTACTTC.

The CDR3 region is CASSLGWGVAEQYF. DNA of the CDR3: TGTGCCAGCAGCTTAGGATGGGGGGTGGCCGAGCAGTACTTC. This chain joins TRBV7-9 and TRBJ2-4; tentatively, D is TRBD2 (6 bases). The J call may be in error: the DNA end matches TRBJ2-7 better. Germline V gene data show CDR1 as SEHNR and CDR2 as FQNEAQ (reference sequence). CDR3 length: 14 residues.

V usage is TRBV6-7 and J usage is TRBJ1-5, with TRBD1 matching 8 bases. TRBV6-7 is filed as an ORF, its function uncertain. V lost 0 bases, J lost 3 bases, and 13 bases stayed unmatched. The CDR3 spans 19 residues. The CDR3 sequence is CASSYSDRDPIGDNQPQHF. The CDR3 bases are TGTGCCAGCAGTTACTCGGACAGGGACCCTATAGGGGACAATCAGCCCCAGCATTTT.

Note on this clonotype: A much larger clone sits a single nucleotide away, making a read error possible. V and J are TRBV7-9 and TRBJ2-7; D may match TRBD1 or TRBD2 (5 bases each). This CDR3 region has 15 residues. V lost 1 base and J 5 bases, leaving 15 bases between the germline ends. Looked up from germline, CDR1 is SEHNR and CDR2 is FQNEAQ (reference sequence). DNA for the CDR3: TGTGCCAGCAGCTTAGTACCGGGAAGGGGTCACGAGCAGTACTTC. Protein product: CASSLVPGRGHEQYF.